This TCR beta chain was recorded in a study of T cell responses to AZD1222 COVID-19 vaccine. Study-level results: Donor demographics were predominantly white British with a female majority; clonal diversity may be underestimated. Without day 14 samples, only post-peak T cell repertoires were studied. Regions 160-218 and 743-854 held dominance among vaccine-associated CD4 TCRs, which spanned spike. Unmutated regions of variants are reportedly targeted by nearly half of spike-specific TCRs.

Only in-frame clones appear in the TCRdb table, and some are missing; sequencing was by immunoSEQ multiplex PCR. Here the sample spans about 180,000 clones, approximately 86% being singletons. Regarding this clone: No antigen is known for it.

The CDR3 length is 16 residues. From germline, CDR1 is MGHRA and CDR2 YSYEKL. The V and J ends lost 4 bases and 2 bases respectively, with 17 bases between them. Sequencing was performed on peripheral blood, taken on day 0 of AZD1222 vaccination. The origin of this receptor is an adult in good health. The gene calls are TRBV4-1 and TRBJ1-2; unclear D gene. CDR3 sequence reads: CASSLLSRYSNYGYTF. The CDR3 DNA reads TGCGCCAGCAGCCTCCTTTCCAGATATTCCAACTATGGCTACACCTTC.